These 28 T cell receptor beta chains were sequenced from one sample in a study of T-cell reconstitution after alpha-beta-depleted transplantation in children. Construction of the TCRbeta library involved unique molecular identifiers. From the PCR reads, TCRdb called clonotypes with MiXCR, one entry per CDR3 protein. The data contain approximately 490,000 distinct CDR3 sequences, over 9.5% of them singletons. The source was PBMCs, collected before TCRalphabeta/CD19-depleted stem cell transplant. These receptors were collected from a child aged 2-15 years with inherited bone marrow failure, due to receive a stem cell transplant.

This clonotype was observed at least ten times. This chain uses TRBV20-1 with TRBJ2-3; 8 positions agree with TRBD1. J was trimmed by 6 bases and V by 5 bases; bases with no gene match: 13. The CDR3 contains 15 residues. Germline V gives CDR1 DFQATT, CDR2 SNEGSKA (reference sequence). The DNA of the CDR3 is TGCAGTGCTTGCACGGCACGGGACAGGCTGGATACGCAGTATTTT. This gives the protein CSACTARDRLDTQYF.

The chain has TRBV11-3 and TRBJ2-1, with 9 bases aligning to TRBD2. The CDR3 is 18 amino acids. CDR1 is SGHNT and CDR2 is YENEEA in the germline V gene. V lost 1 base to trimming and J lost 5 bases; unmatched junction nucleotides: 12. The CDR3 nucleotides are TGTGCCAGCAGCTTAGTGGAGGGGAGACTAGCGGCTGACAATGAGCAGTTCTTC. Amino acid sequence: CASSLVEGRLAADNEQFF.

This clonotype was detected ten times or more. The chain links TRBV20-1 to TRBJ2-7; the D gene is possibly TRBD1 (5 bases). The germline V gene encodes CDR1 DFQATT and CDR2 SNEGSKA (reference sequence). This CDR3 comprises 14 residues. Trimming removed 0 bases at V and 2 bases at J, with 11 bases between. The CDR3 nucleotides read TGCAGTGCTAGAGATAGAAGGGGTACCTACGAGCAGTACTTC. It encodes CSARDRRGTYEQYF.

The rearrangement uses TRBV27 and TRBJ1-5, with unresolved D. Germline V gene lookup returns CDR1 MNHEY and CDR2 SMNVEV (reference sequence). Trimming took off 1 base at V and 0 bases at J, with 13 bases between the two ends. The CDR3 runs to 17 residues. CDR3 nucleotides: TGTGCCAGCAGTTTATTCGCAGATTCCTATAGCAATCAGCCCCAGCATTTT. As protein: CASSLFADSYSNQPQHF.

The chain couples TRBV7-2 to TRBJ1-1, with 8 bases identical to TRBD1. The V and J ends lost 4 bases and 6 bases, in that order; junction bases with no gene match: 13. Germline V lookup: CDR1 SGHTA, CDR2 FQGNSA. The CDR3 contains 16 residues. CDR3: CASSSRGQARNAEAFF. The CDR3 nucleotides read TGTGCCAGCAGCTCTAGGGGACAGGCGCGAAACGCTGAAGCTTTCTTT.

This clonotype was observed a handful of times. V gene TRBV11-2 combines with J gene TRBJ1-3, with TRBD1 as a possible D gene (5 bases). The CDR3 has 17 amino acids. Trimming cost V 5 bases and J 4 bases, with 21 bases left between them. Germline V CDR1 and CDR2: SGHAT, FQNNGV. The chain's CDR3 is CASSPRWQGGGGNTIYF. CDR3 DNA: TGTGCCAGCAGCCCTAGATGGCAGGGAGGAGGGGGAAACACCATATATTTT.

The table lists this clonotype with many counts. CDR3 protein: CASSLTQAYEQYF. The CDR3 bases are TGCGCCAGCAGCTTGACCCAAGCTTACGAGCAGTACTTC. The chain employs TRBV5-1 and TRBJ2-7; no clear D gene. The CDR3 consists of 13 residues. Germline V gene data show CDR1 as SGHRS and CDR2 as YFSETQ. V lost 1 base and J 4 bases, leaving 9 bases between the germline ends.

This clonotype was seen many times. The chain employs TRBV4-3 and TRBJ2-1; 13 positions agree with TRBD2. The germline CDR1 and CDR2 sequences are LGHNA and YSLEER. The CDR3 is 17 amino acids. With V trimmed by 5 bases and J by 7 bases, 11 bases remained unmatched. Written as DNA, the CDR3 is TGCGCCAGCAGCACTCAACCACTAGCGGGAGGGAAGAATGAGCAGTTCTTC. It specifies CASSTQPLAGGKNEQFF.

This clonotype appeared many times. The chain recombines TRBV5-1 with TRBJ2-4, with 8 positions matching TRBD1. This CDR3 is built from 18 residues. Germline V CDR1 and CDR2: SGHRS, YFSETQ. V lost 1 base, J lost 2 bases, and 11 bases stayed unmatched. CDR3 nucleotide sequence: TGCGCCAGCAGCTTGTGGCCCCTCGGACAGGGCTCCAAAAACATTCAGTACTTC. It specifies CASSLWPLGQGSKNIQYF.

This clonotype was seen many times. The chain couples TRBV11-2 to TRBJ2-1; 9 bases are a match to TRBD2. Germline V gene sequence: CDR1 SGHAT, CDR2 FQNNGV. This CDR3 is built from 15 residues. The junction had 5 bases not matched to a gene; V was cut back by 3 bases and J by 5 bases. The CDR3 sequence: CASSFAGGPHNEQFF. CDR3 DNA: TGTGCCAGCAGCTTTGCGGGAGGGCCCCACAATGAGCAGTTCTTC.

This clonotype was picked up many times. The chain recombines TRBV4-1 with TRBJ1-5; D unclear. The V gene's germline CDR1 is MGHRA and CDR2 YSYEKL. The CDR3 runs 17 residues. Between the trimmed V and J ends, which lost 6 bases and 1 base, there was a span of 19 bases. The CDR3 nucleotides are TGCGCCAGCAGGTCCTCGCCTGAGGGCGGAAGCAATCAGCCCCAGCATTTT. It codes for CASRSSPEGGSNQPQHF.

The chain combines TRBV20-1 with TRBJ2-5; D might be TRBD2 (5 bases). The germline V gene encodes CDR1 DFQATT and CDR2 SNEGSKA (reference sequence). Trimming cost V 5 bases and J 1 base, with 14 bases left between them. The CDR3 is 14 residues long. The CDR3 loop is CSAGGVGVQETQYF. The CDR3 DNA reads TGCAGTGCTGGAGGTGTCGGGGTCCAAGAGACCCAGTACTTC.

At least ten counts were recorded for this clonotype. The V and J genes are TRBV4-3 and TRBJ2-3; D not certain. Germline-derived CDR1 and CDR2 are LGHNA and YSLEER. The CDR3 is made up of 13 amino acids. The V end was cut by 3 bases, the J end by 3 bases, with 7 bases between. CDR3 amino acids: CASSQMRTDTQYF. In DNA form, the CDR3 reads TGCGCCAGCAGCCAGATGCGGACAGATACGCAGTATTTT.

This clonotype occurred a few times. The V gene is TRBV4-1, the J gene TRBJ2-7, with 8 nucleotides matching TRBD1. The CDR3 runs to 15 residues. V dropped 2 bases and J dropped 6; count of bases not matched to a gene: 9. The germline V gene encodes CDR1 MGHRA and CDR2 YSYEKL. The DNA for the CDR3 is TGCGCCAGCAGCCAAATGAGCAGGGGGCGAGGCGAGCAGTACTTC. Translated, it gives CASSQMSRGRGEQYF.

Ten or more counts support this clonotype. CDR3 loop: CASSVRTRDNIQYF. For the CDR3, the DNA is TGTGCCAGCAGTGTCCGGACTAGAGACAACATTCAGTACTTC. J is TRBJ2-4 and V is TRBV2, with 7 bases identical to TRBD2. With V trimmed by 4 bases and J by 7 bases, 7 bases remained unmatched. The CDR3 runs to 14 residues. Germline CDR1 is SNHLY and CDR2 is FYNNEI.

In this sample, this clonotype turned up many times. This rearrangement joins TRBV7-9 to TRBJ2-1, with TRBD2 identical over 10 bases. The CDR3 spans 12 residues. J lost 7 bases, V lost 8 bases, and 2 bases had no gene match. Germline V gene lookup returns CDR1 SEHNR and CDR2 FQNEAQ (reference sequence). The CDR3 bases are TGTGCCAGCTTTAGCGGGAGGAATGAGCAGTTCTTC. Protein product: CASFSGRNEQFF.

This clonotype was detected ten times or more. J is TRBJ1-4 and V is TRBV20-1; D gene unclear. V was pared by 1 base and J by 3 bases, with 6 bases between. CDR3 size: 13 residues. Germline V gene data show CDR1 as DFQATT and CDR2 as SNEGSKA (reference sequence). The CDR3 nucleotides are TGCAGTGCTAGAGGACTTGCTAATGAAAAACTGTTTTTT. This translates into CSARGLANEKLFF.

With regard to this clonotype: A much larger clone lies one base from this, so it may be a read error. The chain is built from TRBV10-3 and TRBJ2-5; the D gene is possibly TRBD1 (5 bases). CDR1 is ENHRY, CDR2 SYGVKD, per germline. This CDR3 contains 13 residues. CDR3 sequence reads: CAISGDSQGTQYF. The CDR3, as DNA: TGTGCCATCAGTGGAGACAGCCAAGGGACCCAGTACTTC.

This clonotype has ten or more counts. V usage is TRBV28 and J usage is TRBJ1-2, with 7 bases lining up with TRBD1. The CDR3 length is 14 residues. Germline loops: CDR1 MDHEN, CDR2 SYDVKM. J was trimmed by 0 bases and V by 7 bases; bases with no gene match: 5. Here the CDR3 reads CASTLTGTNYGYTF. The DNA for the CDR3 is TGTGCCAGCACCTTGACAGGGACTAACTATGGCTACACCTTC.

Only a few counts were recorded for this clonotype. This chain uses TRBV12-3 or TRBV12-4 with TRBJ2-7; possibly TRBD1 for D (6 bases). Trimming cost V 5 bases and J 3 bases, with 14 bases left between them. The CDR3 is 14 amino acids. Here the CDR3 DNA reads TGTGCCAGCAGTCCTGACAGGAGCCTCTACGAGCAGTACTTC. Its translation: CASSPDRSLYEQYF.

A note on this clonotype: One base away lies a much larger clone, so this may be a sequencing read error. CDR3 nucleotide sequence: TGTGCCAGTAGTATATCGACACGGGGGGTCACAGATACGCAGTATTTT. This encodes CASSISTRGVTDTQYF. The rearrangement uses TRBV19 and TRBJ2-3, with 7 positions matching TRBD2. There are 16 residues in the CDR3. Unmatched junction bases numbered 7, after V lost 2 bases and J lost 2 bases. Germline V gene lookup returns CDR1 LNHDA and CDR2 SQIVND (reference sequence). The variable domain in full, completed from reference TRBV19 and TRBJ2-3, reads DGGITQSPKYLFRKEGQNVTLSCEQNLNHDAMYWYRQDPGQGLRLIYYSQIVNDFQKGDIAEGYSVSREKKESFPLTVTSAQKNPTAFYLCASSISTRGVTDTQYFGPGTRLTVL.

This clonotype was detected many times. V gene TRBV4-1 combines with J gene TRBJ1-6; D is uncertain. Germline V gives CDR1 MGHRA, CDR2 YSYEKL. CDR3 size: 13 residues. V was pared by 1 base and J by 15 bases, with 13 bases between. The CDR3 nucleotides are TGCGCCAGCAGCCAAGCGCATCAGCTCGGCCTCCACTTT. Its translation is CASSQAHQLGLHF.

Concerning this clonotype: It may be a read error: a sequence one base away is much more abundant. The chain is built from TRBV7-2 and TRBJ2-1, with 7 bases matching TRBD1. J gave up 2 bases and V 5 bases, and 6 bases lay outside the gene matches. The CDR3 is made up of 15 amino acids. Germline CDR1 SGHTA, CDR2 FQGNSA. This chain's CDR3 is CASSLQTGTYNEQFF. CDR3 sequence (DNA): TGTGCCAGCAGCCTCCAGACAGGGACCTACAATGAGCAGTTCTTC. Drawing the rest from reference TRBV7-2 and TRBJ2-1, the complete variable domain is GAGVSQSPSNKVTEKGKDVELRCDPISGHTALYWYRQSLGQGLEFLIYFQGNSAPDKSGLPSDRFSAERTGGSVSTLTIQRTQQEDSAVYLCASSLQTGTYNEQFFGPGTRLTVL.

In its sample, this clonotype was seen many times. V is TRBV3-1 and J is TRBJ2-2, with D unresolved. V lost 0 bases to trimming and J lost 6 bases, with 8 bases between them. Looked up from germline, CDR1 is LGHDT and CDR2 is YNNKEL (reference sequence). This CDR3 has 14 residues. The CDR3 here is CASSQDLRPGELFF. CDR3 DNA sequence: TGTGCCAGCAGCCAAGATCTACGGCCCGGGGAGCTGTTTTTT.

This chain uses TRBV30 with TRBJ2-5; 13 bases match TRBD2. CDR1 and CDR2 (germline): GTSNPN, SVGIG (reference sequence). This CDR3 spans 16 amino acids. V shed 0 bases and J 5 bases; nucleotides not matched to a gene: 6. CDR3 bases: TGTGCCTGGAGTGTACCGGGACTAGCGGGATGGGAGACCCAGTACTTC. It specifies CAWSVPGLAGWETQYF.

This clonotype has ten or more counts. The V and J genes are TRBV7-9 and TRBJ2-7, with 14 bases identical to TRBD2. The CDR3 totals 15 residues. Trimming removed 5 bases from V and 3 bases from J; junction bases left unmatched: 3. Germline V gives CDR1 SEHNR, CDR2 FQNEAQ (reference sequence). The CDR3 bases are TGTGCCAGCAGCCCGACTAGCGGGAGGGTCTACGAGCAGTACTTC. Translating gives CASSPTSGRVYEQYF.

This clonotype was picked up a small number of times. The V and J genes are TRBV6-1 and TRBJ2-2; weak D call: TRBD1 (5 bases). This CDR3 region has 17 residues. The V end was cut by 8 bases, the J end by 2 bases, with 21 bases between. Germline assignment: CDR1 MNHNS and CDR2 SASEGT. The CDR3 loop is CASPQVGDSVNTGELFF. The DNA of the CDR3 is TGTGCCAGCCCTCAAGTAGGGGATTCAGTAAACACCGGGGAGCTGTTTTTT.

The rearrangement joins TRBV6-5 to TRBJ1-2, with D maybe TRBD1 (6 bases). Germline CDR1 reads MNHEY; CDR2 reads SVGAGI. The CDR3 runs to 15 residues. V was clipped by 0 bases and J by 4 bases, with 12 bases between them. CDR3 loop: CASSYSAGAGYGYTF. CDR3 DNA sequence: TGTGCCAGCAGTTACTCCGCAGGGGCTGGCTATGGCTACACCTTC.